The following is a T cell receptor beta chain sequence with its context. Its matching antigen is unknown. This sample stems from a study of T cell responses to AZD1222 COVID-19 vaccine. General observations from the study: White British people made up most donors, females outnumbered males, and clonal diversity was possibly underestimated.

V lost 4 bases to trimming and J lost 3 bases, with 9 bases between them. CDR1 is MNHEY, CDR2 SMNVEV, per germline (reference sequence). The CDR3 runs to 13 residues. The assay was immunoSEQ multiplex PCR, and TCRdb's table has in-frame clones only and misses some. The sample holds around 140,000 clones; 93% are singletons and the top ten take 5% to 6.5%. This TCR came from an adult in good health. The sample here was peripheral blood, taken on day 0 of AZD1222 vaccination. This sequence joins TRBV27 and TRBJ1-1, with no clear D. The DNA for the CDR3 is TGTGCCAGCAGTTCAAGACAAGACACTGAAGCTTTCTTT. Its translation is CASSSRQDTEAFF.